The 29 T cell receptor beta chains presented below share a single source sample, sequenced in a study of post-analysis software for immune sequencing data. cDNA libraries of TCR beta carried unique molecular identifiers. MiXCR, run by TCRdb on the PCR reads, gives a single entry per CDR3 protein. In the table there are roughly 540,000 distinct CDR3 sequences, roughly 34% of which are singletons. The antigens of these receptors remain unknown. Findings of the study overall: Among 4 or 5 TRBV segments more frequent in patients than controls were TRBV5-6, TRBV5-1 and TRBV20-1.

The sequenced sample consisted of blood. The receptors were gathered from a girl aged 2-17 years with multiple sclerosis.

The rearrangement joins TRBV7-9 to TRBJ1-2; D ambiguous. The CDR3 has 14 residues. The germline V and J ends were trimmed by 1 base and 6 bases, with 12 bases remaining between them. Germline V gives CDR1 SEHNR, CDR2 FQNEAQ (reference sequence). Written as DNA, the CDR3 is TGTGCCAGCAGCTTAGTGGGCAGCTCGGATGGCTACACCTTC. It yields the protein CASSLVGSSDGYTF.

The chain is built from TRBV6-5 and TRBJ2-5; D gene ambiguous. CDR3 length: 14 residues. The germline V gene encodes CDR1 MNHEY and CDR2 SVGAGI. Trimming shortened V by 4 bases and J by 5 bases, and 14 bases separated the two germline ends. The DNA for the CDR3 is TGTGCCAGCAGTTCCCTCGATCTCCCCGAGACCCAGTACTTC. This encodes CASSSLDLPETQYF.

This clonotype was found once. This chain uses TRBV6-2 or TRBV6-3 with TRBJ2-7; D might be TRBD1 (6 bases). The germline V and J ends were trimmed by 6 bases and 2 bases, with 14 bases remaining between them. From germline, CDR1 is MNHEY and CDR2 SVGEGT. There are 14 residues in the CDR3. CDR3 protein: CASRFLTGTYEQYF. The CDR3 nucleotides are TGTGCCAGCAGGTTCCTCACAGGGACCTACGAGCAGTACTTC.

This chain connects TRBV29-1 to TRBJ2-1, with 11 bases that match TRBD2. Germline values: CDR1 SQVTM, CDR2 ANQGSEA. V dropped 2 bases and J dropped 8; count of bases not matched to a gene: 2. The CDR3 totals 13 residues. The CDR3 DNA reads as TGCAGCGTTGAAAAACTAGCGGGGGATGAGCAGTTCTTC. The encoded protein is CSVEKLAGDEQFF.

The rearrangement links TRBV12-3 or TRBV12-4 to TRBJ1-4; the match to TRBD1 covers 7 bases. The CDR3 contains 18 residues. V was pared by 7 bases and J by 0 bases, with 14 bases of the junction left unmatched. Here the CDR3 reads CASTFRQVQGATNEKLFF. CDR3 bases: TGTGCCAGCACCTTCAGACAGGTCCAGGGGGCAACTAATGAAAAACTGTTTTTT.

This clonotype occurred a few times. The rearrangement joins TRBV7-2 to TRBJ1-2; D call uncertain. This CDR3 is built from 17 residues. The V gene lost 4 bases and the J gene lost 1 base, with 19 bases spanning the gap. Germline CDR1 and CDR2: SGHTA and FQGNSA. The CDR3 spells CASSYDPGVRGNYGYTF. The CDR3 region has the DNA TGTGCCAGCAGCTACGACCCCGGGGTACGGGGTAACTATGGCTACACCTTC.

The CDR3 protein is CAISDTGGPNTEAFF. In DNA, the CDR3 is TGTGCCATCAGTGACACAGGGGGACCCAACACTGAAGCTTTCTTT. The chain employs TRBV10-3 and TRBJ1-1; 8 bases are shared with TRBD1. The V and J ends lost 3 bases and 2 bases, in that order; junction bases with no gene match: 5. Germline V gene data show CDR1 as ENHRY and CDR2 as SYGVKD. The CDR3 covers 15 residues.

This clonotype was found many times. The chain has TRBV7-9 and TRBJ2-7; D is undetermined. CDR1 is SEHNR and CDR2 is FQNEAQ in the germline V gene (reference sequence). The V gene lost 5 bases and the J gene lost 4 bases, with 9 bases spanning the gap. This CDR3 contains 12 residues. CDR3 sequence reads: CASSPLGYEQYF. CDR3 coding DNA: TGTGCCAGCAGCCCGCTAGGGTACGAGCAGTACTTC.

This chain's CDR3 is CASSSRGGGYNEQFF. DNA for the CDR3: TGTGCCAGCAGCTCTCGGGGGGGCGGCTACAATGAGCAGTTCTTC. J is TRBJ2-1 and V is TRBV7-2; TRBD2 agrees at 8 bases. The CDR3 is 15 amino acids. The trim removed 4 bases at V and 3 bases at J, leaving 5 bases unmatched. Germline V gene data show CDR1 as SGHTA and CDR2 as FQGNSA.

The sample holds many counts of this clonotype. V gene TRBV10-3 combines with J gene TRBJ1-4; D unclear. V lost 3 bases and J 7 bases, leaving 12 bases between the germline ends. CDR3 length: 14 amino acids. CDR1 ENHRY and CDR2 SYGVKD come from the germline V gene. CDR3 amino acids: CAISDSKGSEKLFF. The CDR3 DNA is TGTGCCATCAGTGACAGTAAGGGTTCTGAAAAACTGTTTTTT.

The chain has TRBV3-1 and TRBJ2-7; D is unclear. From germline, CDR1 is LGHDT and CDR2 YNNKEL (reference sequence). This CDR3 region has 15 residues. Trimming stripped 4 bases from V and 2 bases from J, with 15 bases between. The CDR3 region has the DNA TGTGCCAGCAGCCCCCGTCTAAGCCAGCCCTACGAGCAGTACTTC. This encodes CASSPRLSQPYEQYF.

This clonotype was seen at least ten times. The chain recombines TRBV5-1 with TRBJ2-1; 10 bases are a match to TRBD2. Trimming removed 0 bases from V and 3 bases from J; junction bases left unmatched: 3. The CDR3 consists of 16 residues. From germline, CDR1 is SGHRS and CDR2 YFSETQ. The CDR3 coding sequence is TGCGCCAGCAGCTTGGCTTGGACTAGCGGCTACAATGAGCAGTTCTTC. Amino acid sequence: CASSLAWTSGYNEQFF.

V and J are TRBV10-3 and TRBJ2-1; D is uncertain. Germline CDR1 ENHRY, CDR2 SYGVKD. The germline V and J ends were trimmed by 0 bases and 5 bases, with 5 bases remaining between them. The CDR3 runs 13 residues. For the CDR3, the DNA is TGTGCCATCAGTGAGTCTACAGACAATGAGCAGTTCTTC. Translation gives CAISESTDNEQFF.

This clonotype was seen more than once but under ten times. The chain employs TRBV5-1 and TRBJ2-7; perhaps TRBD1 as D (6 bases). The CDR3 is 15 amino acids. Per the germline V gene, CDR1 is SGHRS and CDR2 is YFSETQ. V shed 3 bases and J shed 3 bases, with 16 bases lying between them. The CDR3 DNA is TGCGCCAGCAGCTGGCAATTAGACAGGAACTACGAGCAGTACTTC. It is translated as CASSWQLDRNYEQYF.

The CDR3: CSARSRRGSSYNEQFF. CDR3 nucleotides: TGCAGTGCTAGGTCCCGACGCGGGAGCTCCTACAATGAGCAGTTCTTC. V is TRBV20-1 and J is TRBJ2-1; 7 nucleotides agree with TRBD2. The length of the CDR3 is 16 residues. Per the germline V gene, CDR1 is DFQATT and CDR2 is SNEGSKA (reference sequence). Germline trimming cut 3 bases from V and 0 bases from J; bases unmatched to any gene: 8.

This clonotype occurred a few times. The J gene is TRBJ2-3, the V gene TRBV9; tentatively, D is TRBD1 or TRBD2 (6 bases each). The CDR3 spans 17 residues. Germline CDR1 SGDLS, CDR2 YYNGEE. Trimming removed 3 bases from V and 1 base from J, with 18 bases in between. In nucleotides, the CDR3 is TGTGCCAGCAGCGACCCCCTAGGGGGGCCGGGCACAGATACGCAGTATTTT. Translating gives CASSDPLGGPGTDTQYF.

Only a few counts were recorded for this clonotype. This chain connects TRBV20-1 to TRBJ2-1; the D gene is possibly TRBD2 (5 bases). CDR1 and CDR2 from the germline V gene are DFQATT and SNEGSKA (reference sequence). Trimming removed 5 bases from V and 1 base from J, with 12 bases in between. This CDR3 is 14 amino acids long. The CDR3 sequence is CSAQTSGSYNEQFF. The CDR3 DNA sequence: TGCAGTGCTCAGACCAGCGGTTCCTACAATGAGCAGTTCTTC.

The rearrangement joins TRBV7-2 to TRBJ1-1, with D unresolved. The V end lost 4 bases, the J end lost 5 bases, and 11 bases lay between the germline ends. Germline V gene sequence: CDR1 SGHTA, CDR2 FQGNSA. The CDR3 contains 13 residues. For the CDR3, the DNA is TGTGCCAGCAGCTCCCAGAAAAGAACTGAAGCTTTCTTT. Its protein product is CASSSQKRTEAFF.

The chain carries TRBV5-1 and TRBJ2-7; TRBD1 aligns across 9 bases. This CDR3 region has 15 residues. Trimming took 1 base from V and 2 from J; bases not matched to a gene: 4. Per germline, CDR1 SGHRS and CDR2 YFSETQ. The CDR3 loop reads CASSLRDRETYEQYF. The CDR3 nucleotides read TGCGCCAGCAGCTTGAGGGACAGGGAAACCTACGAGCAGTACTTC.

The table lists this clonotype with a few counts. The V call is TRBV3-1, the J call TRBJ2-5; D may be TRBD2 (5 bases). Trimming removed 0 bases at V and 4 bases at J, with 15 bases between. This CDR3 is built from 16 residues. Per the germline V gene, CDR1 is LGHDT and CDR2 is YNNKEL (reference sequence). CDR3 region: CASSQDLRARIETQYF. In DNA, the CDR3 is TGTGCCAGCAGCCAAGACTTGAGGGCACGCATAGAGACCCAGTACTTC.

A single count supports this clonotype. The chain uses TRBV20-1 and TRBJ1-5, with TRBD1 matching over 7 bases. The germline V gene encodes CDR1 DFQATT and CDR2 SNEGSKA (reference sequence). The trim removed 6 bases at V and 15 bases at J, leaving 11 bases unmatched. This CDR3 spans 11 amino acids. CDR3 bases: TGCAGTGCCAGGACAGGTGGTATTTGGCATTTT. Its protein product is CSARTGGIWHF.

This sequence joins TRBV7-9 and TRBJ1-1; no reliable D call. Germline V gene data show CDR1 as SEHNR and CDR2 as FQNEAQ (reference sequence). This CDR3 has 12 amino acids. With 8 bases removed from V and 0 bases from J, the gap between germline ends came to 7 bases. The CDR3 nucleotides read TGTGCCAGCGCCGAGGTGAACACTGAAGCTTTCTTT. Protein: CASAEVNTEAFF. Using reference TRBV7-9 and TRBJ1-1 for the parts outside the CDR3, the full variable domain is DTGVSQNPRHKITKRGQNVTFRCDPISEHNRLYWYRQTLGQGPEFLTYFQNEAQLEKSRLLSDRFSAERPKGSFSTLEIQRTEQGDSAMYLCASAEVNTEAFFGQGTRLTVV.

V gene TRBV3-1 combines with J gene TRBJ1-1; a possible D gene is TRBD1 (6 bases). The CDR3 runs 13 residues. The V gene lost 0 bases and the J gene lost 11 bases, with 13 bases spanning the gap. Germline V CDR1 and CDR2: LGHDT, YNNKEL (reference sequence). CDR3 bases: TGTGCCAGCAGCCAAGATGGGGGCAGGAGGGCTTTCTTT. This gives the protein CASSQDGGRRAFF.

This sequence joins TRBV15 and TRBJ1-1, with 11 bases identical to TRBD1. The CDR3 loop spans 13 amino acids. Germline V gene lookup returns CDR1 LNHNV and CDR2 YYDKDF (reference sequence). Unmatched junction bases numbered 4, after V lost 5 bases and J lost 8 bases. The CDR3 reads CATSWDRGGEAFF. CDR3 in DNA: TGTGCCACCAGCTGGGACAGGGGGGGCGAAGCTTTCTTT.

The rearrangement links TRBV4-1 to TRBJ1-5; the D gene is possibly TRBD1 (6 bases). V lost 2 bases, J lost 0 bases, and 8 bases lay in between. The CDR3 covers 15 residues. Germline-derived CDR1 and CDR2 are MGHRA and YSYEKL. The CDR3 spells CASSQHRDSNQPQHF. As DNA, the CDR3 is TGCGCCAGCAGCCAACACAGGGATAGCAATCAGCCCCAGCATTTT.

The V gene is TRBV2, the J gene TRBJ2-3, with D possibly being TRBD1 (5 bases). V dropped 6 bases and J dropped 2 bases, with 21 bases sitting between them. This CDR3 has 17 amino acids. Germline loops: CDR1 SNHLY, CDR2 FYNNEI. CDR3 sequence reads: CASSPETATINTDTQYF. Here the CDR3 DNA reads TGTGCCAGCAGCCCCGAGACAGCCACTATTAACACAGATACGCAGTATTTT. Supplemented by reference TRBV2 and TRBJ2-3, the full variable domain reads EPEVTQTPSHQVTQMGQEVILRCVPISNHLYFYWYRQILGQKVEFLVSFYNNEISEKSEIFDDQFSVERPDGSNFTLKIRSTKLEDSAMYFCASSPETATINTDTQYFGPGTRLTVL.

V is TRBV7-9 and J is TRBJ2-7; D gene uncertain. V was shortened by 7 bases and J by 0 bases, with 13 bases between the two germline ends. Germline CDR1 reads SEHNR; CDR2 reads FQNEAQ (reference sequence). The CDR3 contains 14 residues. The CDR3 region is CASTSERSSYEQYF. The DNA for the CDR3 is TGTGCCAGCACCTCGGAACGGAGCTCCTACGAGCAGTACTTC.

The gene calls are TRBV5-1 and TRBJ2-7; D is perhaps TRBD2 (7 bases). This CDR3 is built from 14 residues. V was pared by 4 bases and J by 6 bases, with 17 bases between. Germline V gene sequence: CDR1 SGHRS, CDR2 YFSETQ. DNA of the CDR3: TGCGCCAGCAGCCCCCTAGGGGGGGCCGTCGAGCAGTACTTC. The encoded protein is CASSPLGGAVEQYF.

The genes are TRBV5-1 and TRBJ2-3; no definite D call. The ends were cut back, 0 bases at V and 3 bases at J, with 8 bases in the middle. CDR1 is SGHRS, CDR2 YFSETQ, per germline. CDR3 length equals 14 residues. The chain's CDR3 is CASSLVVGTDTQYF. CDR3 nucleotide sequence: TGCGCCAGCAGCTTGGTGGTGGGAACAGATACGCAGTATTTT.